One and the same sample provided the 13 T cell receptor beta chains below, sequenced in a study of cytomegalovirus exposure and HLA in healthy donors. The PCR was carried out with 60 Vbeta primers and 13 Jbeta primers. The data were produced by immunoSEQ multiplex PCR, yet TCRdb's version contains in-frame clones alone and is incomplete. The top ten clones hold 2.5% to 3.5% of a sample with some 120,000 clones, 9.5% of them seen once. The material sequenced was PBMCs. Every receptor here comes from a man aged 25-40 years in good health and CMV-seronegative.

This rearrangement joins TRBV25-1 to TRBJ1-4; TRBD1 is a possible D gene (5 bases). Trimming shortened V by 3 bases and J by 8 bases, and 22 bases separated the two germline ends. This CDR3 has 17 amino acids. Germline V lookup: CDR1 MGHDK, CDR2 SYGVNS. CDR3 DNA: TGTGCCAGCAGTGATAGAGCAGGGAGGTCTGATAGCGAAAAACTGTTTTTT. This sequence encodes CASSDRAGRSDSEKLFF.

This clone is termed medium-sized. V and J are TRBV4-3 and TRBJ2-6, with D tentatively TRBD1 (5 bases). The V gene lost 0 bases and the J gene lost 0 bases, with 6 bases spanning the gap. Germline-derived CDR1 and CDR2 are LGHNA and YSLEER. The CDR3 runs 16 residues. The CDR3 DNA sequence: TGCGCCAGCAGCCAAGATGGACACTCTGGGGCCAACGTCCTGACTTTC. Its translation: CASSQDGHSGANVLTF.

This clone occurred a few times. The chain is built from TRBV5-1 and TRBJ1-2; 9 bases line up with TRBD1. CDR3 length: 15 residues. Germline V gives CDR1 SGHRS, CDR2 YFSETQ. V was pared by 4 bases and J by 6 bases, with 10 bases of the junction left unmatched. DNA of the CDR3: TGCGCCAGCAGCGCCCTAACAGGGGGCGGGGATGGCTACACCTTC. This encodes CASSALTGGGDGYTF.

The chain recombines TRBV19 with TRBJ1-1, with 8 positions matching TRBD1. Germline values: CDR1 LNHDA, CDR2 SQIVND (reference sequence). There are 15 residues in the CDR3. Trimming cost V 3 bases and J 4 bases; bases outside gene matches: 7. CDR3 amino acids: CASSMWTGRVTEAFF. CDR3 coding DNA: TGTGCCAGTAGTATGTGGACAGGGAGGGTCACTGAAGCTTTCTTT.

Turning to this clone: Distinct nucleotide sequences in the sample also encode this CDR3. This chain connects TRBV29-1 to TRBJ2-3; 8 bases are shared with TRBD2. CDR1 SQVTM and CDR2 ANQGSEA come from the germline V gene. CDR3 length equals 14 residues. V gave up 4 bases and J gave up 0 bases; unmatched junction bases: 3. The CDR3 sequence: CSVAGGASTDTQYF. Written as DNA, the CDR3 is TGCAGCGTTGCCGGGGGGGCTAGCACAGATACGCAGTATTTT.

This clone was seen a few times. The chain links TRBV6-5 to TRBJ1-1; a possible D gene is TRBD1 (5 bases). V was trimmed by 2 bases and J by 7 bases, leaving 17 bases between them. CDR1 MNHEY and CDR2 SVGAGI come from the germline V gene. This CDR3 has 15 residues. The CDR3 DNA reads as TGTGCCAGCAGTTACCGTGGGCAGGGCCGAAATGAAGCTTTCTTT. Translating it yields CASSYRGQGRNEAFF.

The chain joins TRBV7-9 to TRBJ1-2; possibly TRBD1 for D (6 bases). The germline V gene has CDR1 SEHNR and CDR2 FQNEAQ (reference sequence). This CDR3 has 15 amino acids. Trimming left V 4 bases short and J 4 bases short, with 16 bases between. The CDR3 is CASSSSGVLVYGYTF. The CDR3 bases are TGTGCCAGCAGCTCGTCAGGGGTACTCGTCTATGGCTACACCTTC.

This sequence joins TRBV10-1 and TRBJ2-6; 12 bases line up with TRBD1. With 8 bases clipped from V and 1 base from J, the junction kept 9 bases outside the gene matches. CDR1 is WNHNN, CDR2 SYGVQD, per germline (reference sequence). This CDR3 spans 18 amino acids. The CDR3 region has the DNA TGCGCCAGCTACTCAGAGGGACAGGGGGCTTCTGGGGCCAACGTCCTGACTTTC. Protein sequence: CASYSEGQGASGANVLTF.

J is TRBJ2-2 and V is TRBV9; 11 positions match TRBD2. Germline assignment: CDR1 SGDLS and CDR2 YYNGEE. The CDR3 is 16 amino acids. V gave up 3 bases and J gave up 4 bases; unmatched junction bases: 5. The CDR3 sequence: CASSGGTSGATGELFF. In nucleotides, the CDR3 is TGTGCCAGCAGCGGAGGGACTAGCGGAGCCACCGGGGAGCTGTTTTTT.

This chain connects TRBV4-2 to TRBJ2-1, with 9 bases fitting TRBD2. Germline V gives CDR1 LGHNA, CDR2 YNFKEQ. V shed 0 bases, J shed 15 bases, and the junction held 12 bases outside the gene matches. This CDR3 is 15 amino acids long. This CDR3 reads CASSQESTAGGTGFF. The DNA for the CDR3 is TGTGCCAGCAGCCAAGAAAGTACAGCGGGGGGCACGGGGTTCTTC.

This clone has a handful of counts. The V call is TRBV25-1, the J call TRBJ1-3; TRBD1 aligns across 7 bases. V was clipped by 2 bases and J by 1 base; unmatched bases: 2. The germline V gene has CDR1 MGHDK and CDR2 SYGVNS. CDR3 size: 15 residues. The chain's CDR3 is CASSEQGGSGNTIYF. The CDR3, as DNA: TGTGCCAGCAGTGAACAGGGGGGATCTGGAAACACCATATATTTT.

The chain is built from TRBV25-1 and TRBJ1-5, with 7 bases that match TRBD1. This CDR3 has 14 amino acids. V was pared by 2 bases and J by 5 bases, with 3 bases of the junction left unmatched. Germline V lookup: CDR1 MGHDK, CDR2 SYGVNS. In DNA, the CDR3 is TGTGCCAGCAGTGAAACGACAGGGTATCAGCCCCAGCATTTT. Protein product: CASSETTGYQPQHF.

This clone was observed a handful of times. CDR3 nucleotides: TGTGCCAGCAGCCTTCGGGGTCCGCAGACCCAGTACTTC. The encoded protein is CASSLRGPQTQYF. The genes are TRBV9 and TRBJ2-5; a weak D match, TRBD2 (5 bases). Germline V lookup: CDR1 SGDLS, CDR2 YYNGEE. The CDR3 runs 13 residues. The V end lost 4 bases, the J end lost 6 bases, and 13 bases lay between the germline ends. Complete variable domain (other parts from reference TRBV9 and TRBJ2-5): DSGVTQTPKHLITATGQRVTLRCSPRSGDLSVYWYQQSLDQGLQFLIQYYNGEERAKGNILERFSAQQFPDLHSELNLSSLELGDSALYFCASSLRGPQTQYFGPGTRLLVL.